This passage covers 27 T cell receptor beta chains from one sample sequenced in a study of CD8 T cells in Susac syndrome. Reverse transcription of roughly 0.45 to 1 ug RNA was performed with random hexamers. TCRdb called the immunoSEQ multiplex PCR reads again in MiXCR, with one record for every CDR3 protein. The table records some 200,000 distinct CDR3 sequences, more than 85% of them present only once. Source material: CD8+ T cells from PBMCs. The receptors shown here come from a human donor with Susac syndrome.

The gene calls are TRBV6-4 and TRBJ2-1; 12 nucleotides align to TRBD2. Germline V gene data show CDR1 as MRHNA and CDR2 as SNTAGT. This CDR3 comprises 15 residues. V was clipped by 3 bases and J by 5 bases; unmatched bases: 2. DNA for the CDR3: TGTGCCAGCAGTGAACTAGCGGGAGGACACAATGAGCAGTTCTTC. Its protein is CASSELAGGHNEQFF.

The gene calls are TRBV4-2 and TRBJ1-2, with D unclear. The CDR3 is made up of 16 amino acids. Germline values: CDR1 LGHNA, CDR2 YNFKEQ. Between the trimmed V and J ends, which lost 0 bases and 4 bases, there was a span of 15 bases. The CDR3 protein is CASSQEPGQASYGYTF. The CDR3 nucleotides read TGTGCCAGCAGCCAAGAGCCGGGTCAGGCCTCCTATGGCTACACCTTC.

CDR3 bases: TGCGCCAGCAGCCCGGTCGGGCAGGCCATTGGGGATGAGCAGTTCTTC. Translation gives CASSPVGQAIGDEQFF. The chain has TRBV5-1 and TRBJ2-1; D uncertain. Germline V gene sequence: CDR1 SGHRS, CDR2 YFSETQ. The length of the CDR3 is 16 residues. Trimming took 4 bases from V and 8 from J, leaving 22 bases between them.

This clonotype was seen a few times. The chain links TRBV6-2 or TRBV6-3 to TRBJ1-1; D unclear. CDR1 is MNHEY and CDR2 is SVGEGT in the germline V gene. There are 12 residues in the CDR3. Trimming pared 6 bases from V and 1 base from J, leaving 6 bases between. DNA for the CDR3: TGTGCCAGCAGGGTAGGGAACACTGAAGCTTTCTTT. This gives the protein CASRVGNTEAFF.

V and J are TRBV7-2 and TRBJ1-2; D ambiguous. This CDR3 is built from 14 residues. V was shortened by 0 bases and J by 4 bases, with 9 bases between the two germline ends. Germline CDR1 SGHTA, CDR2 FQGNSA. CDR3 in amino acids: CASSLAWGSYGYTF. In DNA, the CDR3 is TGTGCCAGCAGCTTAGCTTGGGGTTCCTATGGCTACACCTTC.

This clonotype was picked up one time. The chain has TRBV9 and TRBJ2-3; 9 bases line up with TRBD2. The CDR3 loop spans 16 amino acids. V gave up 3 bases and J gave up 2 bases; unmatched junction bases: 7. Germline V lookup: CDR1 SGDLS, CDR2 YYNGEE. CDR3 nucleotide sequence: TGTGCCAGCAGCGACGGCGGGAGGGCCCACACAGATACGCAGTATTTT. It codes for CASSDGGRAHTDTQYF. The full variable domain, with the rest looked up from reference TRBV9 and TRBJ2-3, is DSGVTQTPKHLITATGQRVTLRCSPRSGDLSVYWYQQSLDQGLQFLIQYYNGEERAKGNILERFSAQQFPDLHSELNLSSLELGDSALYFCASSDGGRAHTDTQYFGPGTRLTVL.

This clonotype was seen once. CDR3 amino acids: CASSLGGTFTDTQYF. The CDR3 DNA reads as TGTGCCAGCAGTTTAGGAGGGACATTCACAGATACGCAGTATTTT. V usage is TRBV27 and J usage is TRBJ2-3; either TRBD1 or TRBD2 may supply D (6 bases each). Trimming stripped 2 bases from V and 2 bases from J, with 11 bases between. This CDR3 region has 15 residues. The germline CDR1 and CDR2 sequences are MNHEY and SMNVEV (reference sequence).

V is TRBV7-6 and J is TRBJ2-7, with D unresolved. The CDR3 spans 13 residues. V was clipped by 5 bases and J by 3 bases, with 11 bases between them. CDR1 is SGHVS, CDR2 FNYEAQ, per germline. CDR3 coding DNA: TGTGCCAGCAGCCCCTCGTTGGGCTACGAGCAGTACTTC. It yields the protein CASSPSLGYEQYF.

This rearrangement joins TRBV18 to TRBJ2-7; weak D call: TRBD1 (6 bases). The CDR3 consists of 17 residues. The germline CDR1 and CDR2 sequences are KGHSH and LQKENI. V shed 1 base and J shed 6 bases, with 22 bases lying between them. The CDR3: CASSPLQTPGDRGEQYF. CDR3 nucleotide sequence: TGTGCCAGCTCACCACTTCAAACCCCAGGGGATCGTGGCGAGCAGTACTTC. Full variable domain (missing parts from reference TRBV18 and TRBJ2-7): NAGVMQNPRHLVRRRGQEARLRCSPMKGHSHVYWYRQLPEEGLKFMVYLQKENIIDESGMPKERFSAEFPKEGPSILRIQQVVRGDSAAYFCASSPLQTPGDRGEQYFGPGTRLTVT.

This chain links TRBV2 with TRBJ1-2; no clear D. Germline V gene sequence: CDR1 SNHLY, CDR2 FYNNEI. The CDR3 runs 16 residues. Trimming left V 3 bases short and J 7 bases short, with 21 bases between. CDR3 sequence (DNA): TGTGCCAGCAGTGACGACTTTGGCCCCGGCGGCGCTGGCTACACCTTC. This encodes CASSDDFGPGGAGYTF.

The rearrangement links TRBV9 to TRBJ2-3; the D gene is possibly TRBD1 (6 bases). The length of the CDR3 is 15 residues. Germline V gene sequence: CDR1 SGDLS, CDR2 YYNGEE. V was cut by 1 base and J by 2 bases, with 11 bases left in between. The CDR3 protein is CASSVTGDNTDTQYF. The CDR3 DNA reads TGTGCCAGCAGCGTAACCGGGGACAACACAGATACGCAGTATTTT.

This clonotype was counted a single time. V gene TRBV7-2 combines with J gene TRBJ2-7, with TRBD2 matching over 11 bases. The CDR3 is 15 residues long. Germline assignment: CDR1 SGHTA and CDR2 FQGNSA. With 5 bases clipped from V and 2 bases from J, the junction kept 5 bases outside the gene matches. CDR3 residues: CASSAASGGTYEQYF. DNA of the CDR3: TGTGCCAGCAGCGCCGCTAGCGGGGGGACCTACGAGCAGTACTTC. The entire variable domain, with the rest obtained from reference TRBV7-2 and TRBJ2-7, is as follows: GAGVSQSPSNKVTEKGKDVELRCDPISGHTALYWYRQSLGQGLEFLIYFQGNSAPDKSGLPSDRFSAERTGGSVSTLTIQRTQQEDSAVYLCASSAASGGTYEQYFGPGTRLTVT.

The J gene is TRBJ1-1, the V gene TRBV9, with 7 bases that match TRBD1. V dropped 5 bases and J dropped 6; count of bases not matched to a gene: 10. Germline V gives CDR1 SGDLS, CDR2 YYNGEE. This CDR3 contains 14 residues. CDR3 nucleotides: TGTGCCAGCAGGGAGACAGGGCTGGAACCTGAAGCTTTCTTT. Amino acid sequence: CASRETGLEPEAFF.

The rearrangement links TRBV7-2 to TRBJ2-5; the D is unclear. This CDR3 spans 13 amino acids. The ends were cut back, 2 bases at V and 5 bases at J, with 9 bases in the middle. CDR1 and CDR2 (germline): SGHTA, FQGNSA. The DNA for the CDR3 is TGTGCCAGCAGCTTACAGAGAATGGAGACCCAGTACTTC. It specifies CASSLQRMETQYF.

V and J are TRBV5-1 and TRBJ2-5; D call uncertain. Per the germline V gene, CDR1 is SGHRS and CDR2 is YFSETQ. V lost 4 bases and J 4 bases, leaving 5 bases between the germline ends. CDR3 length equals 11 residues. CDR3 amino acids: CASSVRETQYF. CDR3 in DNA: TGCGCCAGCAGCGTTCGAGAGACCCAGTACTTC.

This clonotype has a single count. This rearrangement joins TRBV20-1 to TRBJ2-1; D is ambiguous. This CDR3 contains 14 residues. With 6 bases removed from V and 5 bases from J, the gap between germline ends came to 17 bases. Germline lookup yields CDR1 DFQATT and CDR2 SNEGSKA (reference sequence). The CDR3 region is CSALPEARHNEQFF. In DNA form, the CDR3 reads TGCAGTGCCCTACCTGAGGCGCGGCACAATGAGCAGTTCTTC.

V usage is TRBV9 and J usage is TRBJ2-7; D not certain. The CDR3 runs to 12 residues. CDR1 is SGDLS and CDR2 is YYNGEE in the germline V gene. Trimming removed 4 bases at V and 9 bases at J, with 14 bases between. The CDR3 nucleotides are TGTGCCAGCAGCCCGGGCCTCGGGTCGCAGTACTTC. This encodes CASSPGLGSQYF.

The rearrangement uses TRBV7-9 and TRBJ2-1; 7 bases align to TRBD2. CDR1 and CDR2 from the germline V gene are SEHNR and FQNEAQ (reference sequence). V dropped 0 bases and J dropped 4; count of bases not matched to a gene: 3. The CDR3 consists of 15 residues. The CDR3: CASSLALAAYNEQFF. CDR3 coding DNA: TGTGCCAGCAGCTTAGCTCTAGCGGCATACAATGAGCAGTTCTTC. The entire variable domain, with the rest obtained from reference TRBV7-9 and TRBJ2-1, is as follows: DTGVSQNPRHKITKRGQNVTFRCDPISEHNRLYWYRQTLGQGPEFLTYFQNEAQLEKSRLLSDRFSAERPKGSFSTLEIQRTEQGDSAMYLCASSLALAAYNEQFFGPGTRLTVL.

V is TRBV6-5 and J is TRBJ2-7, with D perhaps being TRBD1 or TRBD2 (5 bases each). The CDR3 runs to 15 residues. The V and J ends lost 6 bases and 2 bases respectively, with 17 bases between them. Germline V lookup: CDR1 MNHEY, CDR2 SVGAGI. The CDR3 region has the DNA TGTGCCAGCAGACCCCGGGACGGTACGACCTACGAGCAGTACTTC. This encodes CASRPRDGTTYEQYF.

A single count supports this clonotype. The rearrangement links TRBV30 to TRBJ2-6, with 11 bases aligning to TRBD1. The CDR3 extends over 16 amino acids. Germline loops: CDR1 GTSNPN, CDR2 SVGIG (reference sequence). V lost 7 bases and J lost 0; bases outside the gene matches: 5. In nucleotides, the CDR3 is TGTGCCTTCAAGGGGACAGGGGGCTCTGGGGCCAACGTCCTGACTTTC. As protein: CAFKGTGGSGANVLTF.

The genes are TRBV25-1 and TRBJ1-1, with D possibly being TRBD1 (5 bases). The CDR3 sequence is 15 residues long. The V end lost 7 bases, the J end lost 10 bases, and 25 bases lay between the germline ends. CDR1 is MGHDK, CDR2 SYGVNS, per germline. The CDR3 nucleotides are TGTGCCAGCATTCCCGGTGGGGGGATGACAGCCGGAGCTTTCTTT. Translated, it gives CASIPGGGMTAGAFF.

CDR3 loop: CATSRDSGVGGETQYF. The CDR3 nucleotides read TGTGCCACCAGCAGAGATTCCGGGGTTGGCGGAGAGACCCAGTACTTC. The V gene is TRBV15, the J gene TRBJ2-5; a weak D match, TRBD2 (5 bases). The CDR3 length is 16 residues. Trimming took off 0 bases at V and 4 bases at J, with 15 bases between the two ends. The germline V gene encodes CDR1 LNHNV and CDR2 YYDKDF (reference sequence).

J is TRBJ2-7 and V is TRBV3-1; TRBD2 matches 7 bases. Germline V lookup: CDR1 LGHDT, CDR2 YNNKEL (reference sequence). The V segment lost 4 bases and the J segment 3 bases; nucleotides outside the gene matches: 6. The length of the CDR3 is 14 residues. CDR3 loop: CASSPEGLSYEQYF. CDR3 DNA sequence: TGTGCCAGCAGCCCAGAGGGACTAAGCTACGAGCAGTACTTC.

This clonotype was recorded only once. The chain carries TRBV5-6 and TRBJ2-7, with D possibly being TRBD1 (6 bases). This CDR3 region has 13 residues. V lost 2 bases to trimming and J lost 3 bases, with 9 bases between them. Germline-derived CDR1 and CDR2 are SGHDT and YYEEEE. This CDR3 reads CASSLGTHYEQYF. For the CDR3, the DNA is TGTGCCAGCAGCTTAGGGACACACTACGAGCAGTACTTC.

Turning to this clonotype: One junction end does not reproduce the germline sequence, and a read error may be involved. V usage is TRBV27 and J usage is TRBJ2-1; D gene ambiguous. CDR3 length: 13 residues. Germline V gene lookup returns CDR1 MNHEY and CDR2 SMNVEV (reference sequence). CDR3 sequence (DNA): TGTGCCAGCAGTTTAAACTCCAACAATGAGCAGTTCTTC. Encoded protein: CASSLNSNNEQFF.

The sample holds one count of this clonotype. The rearrangement joins TRBV28 to TRBJ1-1; D uncertain. There are 14 residues in the CDR3. Germline V gene sequence: CDR1 MDHEN, CDR2 SYDVKM. V was clipped by 6 bases and J by 4 bases, with 15 bases between them. CDR3 region: CASRLGDMSTEAFF. Here the CDR3 DNA reads TGTGCCAGCAGGCTTGGGGATATGAGCACTGAAGCTTTCTTT.

The chain joins TRBV11-2 to TRBJ1-4; 8 bases align to TRBD1. Looked up from germline, CDR1 is SGHAT and CDR2 is FQNNGV. V lost 5 bases to trimming and J lost 8 bases; unmatched junction nucleotides: 13. The CDR3 is 16 amino acids. The CDR3 sequence is CASSGGQGGVEEKLFF. The CDR3 DNA follows: TGTGCCAGCAGCGGAGGACAGGGAGGGGTAGAAGAAAAACTGTTTTTT.